One sample yielded the 11 T cell receptor beta chains listed below, sequenced in a study of sequential checkpoint blockade in melanoma. Here immunoSEQ multiplex PCR was the method, and the copy in TCRdb shows in-frame clones only, minus some. The sample lists approximately 3,000 clones, about a fifth seen once, with roughly 9.1% in the top ten. This sample's treatment: randomized to nivolumab then ipilimumab (arm A) or the reverse (arm B). Here the sequenced sample was tumor tissue (inferred from file names), taken from a patient given nivolumab and ipilimumab in sequence. The source is a human donor with melanoma.

This clone has a handful of counts. This rearrangement joins TRBV11-3 to TRBJ2-1; 10 bases agree with TRBD2. The ends lost 4 bases at V and 0 bases at J; junction bases unmatched: 0. Germline-derived CDR1 and CDR2 are SGHNT and YENEEA. This CDR3 comprises 15 residues. This CDR3 reads CASSSSGGSYNEQFF. The CDR3 coding sequence is TGTGCCAGCAGCTCTAGCGGGGGCTCCTACAATGAGCAGTTCTTC. Filled out from reference TRBV11-3 and TRBJ2-1, the complete variable domain reads EAGVVQSPRYKIIEKKQPVAFWCNPISGHNTLYWYLQNLGQGPELLIRYENEEAVDDSQLPKDRFSAERLKGVDSTLKIQPAELGDSAVYLCASSSSGGSYNEQFFGPGTRLTVL.

In its sample, this clone ranks as medium-sized (0.01 to 0.1%). V usage is TRBV11-3 and J usage is TRBJ2-3; 9 nucleotides line up with TRBD2. The junction had 10 bases not matched to a gene; V was cut back by 6 bases and J by 0 bases. There are 17 residues in the CDR3. Germline CDR1 reads SGHNT; CDR2 reads YENEEA. The CDR3 DNA reads as TGTGCCAGCAGTCAAGCGGGGGGCACCTTGAGCACAGATACGCAGTATTTT. Protein product: CASSQAGGTLSTDTQYF.

This clone was seen a handful of times. The chain couples TRBV12-5 to TRBJ1-1, with a possible D match to TRBD1 (6 bases). V gave up 1 base and J gave up 4 bases, with 10 bases separating them. The CDR3 loop spans 14 amino acids. Germline CDR1 LGHNT, CDR2 FRNRAP. The CDR3 reads CASGLEGGGTEAFF. CDR3 coding DNA: TGTGCTAGTGGTTTGGAGGGAGGGGGCACTGAAGCTTTCTTT.

This chain uses TRBV28 with TRBJ2-7; 10 nucleotides agree with TRBD1. The CDR3 runs 15 residues. J gave up 2 bases and V 5 bases, and 6 bases lay outside the gene matches. In germline, CDR1 is MDHEN, CDR2 SYDVKM. The CDR3 DNA follows: TGTGCCAGCAGTAATCACGGGACAGGGGCCTACGAGCAGTACTTC. Encoded protein: CASSNHGTGAYEQYF.

By share, this clone counts as medium-sized. The V call is TRBV6-8, the J call TRBJ2-7, with D possibly matching TRBD1 (6 bases). The CDR3 spans 14 residues. CDR1 is MNHGY and CDR2 is SAAAGT in the germline V gene. Trimming cost V 3 bases and J 7 bases, with 16 bases left between them. CDR3: CASSYGQLRGEQYF. The CDR3 bases are TGTGCCAGCAGTTATGGACAGCTCCGTGGGGAGCAGTACTTC.

The V call is TRBV14, the J call TRBJ2-1; no clear D gene. V was cut by 1 base and J by 8 bases, with 9 bases left in between. Per germline, CDR1 SGHDN and CDR2 FVKESK. The CDR3 is 13 residues long. The CDR3 loop reads CASSQVFSDEQFF. CDR3 nucleotide sequence: TGTGCCAGCAGCCAAGTTTTTTCAGATGAGCAGTTCTTC.

This rearrangement joins TRBV5-1 to TRBJ1-4; D remains unclear. V was clipped by 0 bases and J by 4 bases, with 13 bases between them. The CDR3 sequence is 16 residues long. Germline CDR1 reads SGHRS; CDR2 reads YFSETQ. The DNA for the CDR3 is TGCGCCAGCAGCTTGGGGTTCAACGCTATTAATGAAAAACTGTTTTTT. Protein product: CASSLGFNAINEKLFF.

The chain employs TRBV18 and TRBJ2-4, with a possible D match to TRBD1 (6 bases). This CDR3 region has 16 residues. The ends were cut back, 0 bases at V and 1 base at J, with 10 bases in the middle. CDR1 is KGHSH, CDR2 LQKENI, per germline. The CDR3 protein is CASSPPSQGAKNIQYF. The CDR3 nucleotides read TGTGCCAGCTCACCACCGAGTCAGGGGGCCAAAAACATTCAGTACTTC.

This clone was seen a handful of times. The chain employs TRBV28 and TRBJ1-2, with D perhaps matching TRBD1 (5 bases). This CDR3 has 14 amino acids. CDR1 MDHEN and CDR2 SYDVKM come from the germline V gene. V was clipped by 2 bases and J by 2 bases, with 9 bases between them. As DNA, the CDR3 is TGTGCCAGCAGTTTACGGCCAGGGAACTATGGCTACACCTTC. It encodes CASSLRPGNYGYTF.

V gene TRBV6-8 combines with J gene TRBJ2-5; 8 bases align to TRBD2. Trimming took 6 bases from V and 2 from J; bases not matched to a gene: 8. Germline lookup yields CDR1 MNHGY and CDR2 SAAAGT. There are 15 residues in the CDR3. In DNA, the CDR3 is TGTGCCAGCAGCCCCGGACTAGCAGATCAAGAGACCCAGTACTTC. This encodes CASSPGLADQETQYF.

Only a few counts were recorded for this clone. The V and J genes are TRBV18 and TRBJ2-5; D not certain. The CDR3 is 12 amino acids. Trimming removed 3 bases from V and 11 bases from J, with 13 bases in between. CDR1 is KGHSH and CDR2 is LQKENI in the germline V gene. Here the CDR3 reads CASSPLLPEQYF. The DNA of the CDR3 is TGTGCCAGCTCACCTTTGTTACCGGAACAGTACTTC.